This passage covers 30 T cell receptor beta chains from one sample sequenced in a study of blood T cell repertoires in COVID-19. Sequencing was performed with immunoSEQ multiplex PCR; in TCRdb, only in-frame clones are kept and a portion is missing. Of approximately 470,000 clones in the sample, about nine tenths are singletons; the top ten hold around 0.64%. The sample taken for sequencing was PBMCs or T cells enriched from blood (not recorded which). These receptors were obtained from a woman aged 18 to 35 who had recovered from COVID-19.

The table lists this clone with a count of one. The V call is TRBV3-1 (or the pseudogene TRBV3-2), the J call TRBJ2-3; D is perhaps TRBD2 (5 bases). CDR3 length: 14 residues. Germline lookup yields CDR1 LGHDT and CDR2 YNNKEL (reference sequence). V was clipped by 0 bases and J by 4 bases, with 8 bases between them. CDR3 loop: CASSQDLAADTQYF. The CDR3 DNA reads TGTGCCAGCAGCCAAGATCTAGCAGCAGATACGCAGTATTTT.

Notes on this clone: The sample contains more than one DNA sequence encoding this CDR3. This chain joins TRBV2 and TRBJ2-5, with 11 bases that match TRBD2. The J segment lost 4 bases and the V segment lost 7 bases, leaving 2 bases of the junction unmatched. Germline V lookup: CDR1 SNHLY, CDR2 FYNNEI. This CDR3 is 13 amino acids long. Here the CDR3 DNA reads TGTGCCAGCAATAGCGGGGGGGGAGAGACCCAGTACTTC. The encoded protein is CASNSGGGETQYF.

The chain links TRBV19 to TRBJ1-5; D unresolved. This CDR3 has 13 amino acids. The germline V and J ends were trimmed by 7 bases and 0 bases, with 7 bases remaining between them. The germline gives CDR1 LNHDA, CDR2 SQIVND (reference sequence). The CDR3 DNA sequence: TGTGCCAGTAAACGAGATAGCAATCAGCCCCAGCATTTT. Translating it yields CASKRDSNQPQHF. The full variable domain, rest sourced from reference TRBV19 and TRBJ1-5, is DGGITQSPKYLFRKEGQNVTLSCEQNLNHDAMYWYRQDPGQGLRLIYYSQIVNDFQKGDIAEGYSVSREKKESFPLTVTSAQKNPTAFYLCASKRDSNQPQHFGDGTRLSIL.

V is TRBV11-2 and J is TRBJ2-7; TRBD1 might be the D (6 bases). With 3 bases removed from V and 10 bases from J, the gap between germline ends came to 16 bases. The CDR3 runs 13 residues. Germline-derived CDR1 and CDR2 are SGHAT and FQNNGV. In DNA, the CDR3 is TGTGCCAGCAGCTTGGACAGCACCCTATCCCAGTACTTC. Translation: CASSLDSTLSQYF.

The rearrangement uses TRBV9 and TRBJ2-1, with 8 bases that match TRBD2. V shed 3 bases, J shed 7 bases, and the junction held 12 bases outside the gene matches. The CDR3 loop spans 16 amino acids. Germline V CDR1 and CDR2: SGDLS, YYNGEE. The CDR3 nucleotides are TGTGCCAGCAGCGGAGCCGGGACTAGGGCCCCAAATGAGCAGTTCTTC. Protein sequence: CASSGAGTRAPNEQFF.

The DNA of the CDR3 is TGTGCCTGGAGTGTAACCGACAGGAAAGCTTTCTTT. This gives the protein CAWSVTDRKAFF. This chain links TRBV30 with TRBJ1-1; D may be TRBD1 (6 bases). V was trimmed by 0 bases and J by 9 bases, leaving 11 bases between them. The CDR3 spans 12 residues. CDR1 is GTSNPN, CDR2 SVGIG, per germline (reference sequence).

This chain joins TRBV11-2 and TRBJ1-5; 7 bases map to TRBD1. Germline V gene sequence: CDR1 SGHAT, CDR2 FQNNGV. Trimming took 3 bases from V and 4 from J; bases not matched to a gene: 3. The CDR3 totals 14 residues. This chain's CDR3 is CASSLGQINQPQHF. In DNA, the CDR3 is TGTGCCAGCAGCTTGGGACAGATTAATCAGCCCCAGCATTTT.

On this clone itself: This same CDR3 is encoded by further DNA sequences in the sample. The V call is TRBV5-1, the J call TRBJ1-1; 7 bases line up with TRBD1. The CDR3 is 15 amino acids. J gave up 1 base and V 0 bases, and 3 bases lay outside the gene matches. Looked up from germline, CDR1 is SGHRS and CDR2 is YFSETQ. In DNA form, the CDR3 reads TGCGCCAGCAGCTTGGGGGGGACAGAGAACACTGAAGCTTTCTTT. This gives the protein CASSLGGTENTEAFF.

The rearrangement joins TRBV5-1 to TRBJ2-2, with D perhaps matching TRBD2 (6 bases). CDR3 length: 15 residues. Deletions cut 3 bases from V and 3 bases from J, with 12 bases between. CDR1 SGHRS and CDR2 YFSETQ come from the germline V gene. The chain's CDR3 is CASSSDGEDTGELFF. In DNA, the CDR3 is TGCGCCAGCAGCTCGGACGGGGAGGACACCGGGGAGCTGTTTTTT.

The rearrangement joins TRBV10-3 to TRBJ1-2; D unclear. Between the trimmed V and J ends, which lost 7 bases and 2 bases, there was a span of 14 bases. This CDR3 is 14 amino acids long. Germline lookup yields CDR1 ENHRY and CDR2 SYGVKD. The CDR3 region has the DNA TGTGCCATCAAGGCGGGCCCAGAGAACTATGGCTACACCTTC. Protein sequence: CAIKAGPENYGYTF.

This sequence joins TRBV7-9 and TRBJ2-2; TRBD2 agrees at 7 bases. The CDR3 totals 18 residues. V lost 4 bases and J lost 2; bases outside the gene matches: 13. The V gene's germline CDR1 is SEHNR and CDR2 FQNEAQ (reference sequence). The CDR3 sequence is CASSSQLGGRQNTGELFF. The CDR3 nucleotides are TGTGCCAGCAGCTCTCAGCTCGGGGGGAGACAAAACACCGGGGAGCTGTTTTTT.

V and J are TRBV19 and TRBJ1-6; D is possibly TRBD1 (6 bases). Germline lookup yields CDR1 LNHDA and CDR2 SQIVND (reference sequence). Deletions cut 4 bases from V and 7 bases from J, with 11 bases between. CDR3 size: 14 residues. The CDR3 protein is CASSSAGVNSPLHF. The CDR3 nucleotides are TGTGCCAGTAGTAGCGCAGGGGTAAATTCACCCCTCCACTTT.

This clone was seen only once. This chain links TRBV9 with TRBJ2-1, with 7 bases identical to TRBD2. This CDR3 comprises 15 residues. Germline CDR1 is SGDLS and CDR2 is YYNGEE. With 0 bases clipped from V and 4 bases from J, the junction kept 4 bases outside the gene matches. The CDR3 sequence is CASSVGSGAYNEQFF. CDR3 nucleotides: TGTGCCAGCAGCGTAGGAAGCGGGGCTTACAATGAGCAGTTCTTC.

The chain combines TRBV5-6 with TRBJ1-5, with TRBD1 identical over 7 bases. J lost 7 bases, V lost 4 bases, and 8 bases had no gene match. CDR1 SGHDT and CDR2 YYEEEE come from the germline V gene. The CDR3 loop spans 14 amino acids. CDR3 in amino acids: CASSRYRGGQPQHF. The DNA for the CDR3 is TGTGCCAGCAGCCGCTACAGGGGTGGACAGCCCCAGCATTTT.

This sequence joins TRBV9 and TRBJ2-7; 8 nucleotides align to TRBD1. Germline trimming cut 0 bases from V and 2 bases from J; bases unmatched to any gene: 25. Germline loops: CDR1 SGDLS, CDR2 YYNGEE. CDR3 length: 22 residues. CDR3 DNA sequence: TGTGCCAGCAGCGTAGGGGCCCTAACCGGGACAGGAGACCACCTAGAAACCTACGAGCAGTACTTC. Amino acids: CASSVGALTGTGDHLETYEQYF.

The chain carries TRBV7-2 and TRBJ1-3; D perhaps matches TRBD1 (6 bases). CDR3 length equals 14 residues. The V gene's germline CDR1 is SGHTA and CDR2 FQGNSA. Trimming removed 5 bases from V and 6 bases from J, with 14 bases in between. The CDR3 DNA is TGTGCCAGCAGCCGCACGAACAGGGTAAACACCATATATTTT. Translated, it gives CASSRTNRVNTIYF.

This rearrangement joins TRBV24-1 to TRBJ2-5, with 12 nucleotides matching TRBD1. Germline V CDR1 and CDR2: KGHDR, SFDVKD. The CDR3 contains 16 residues. Trimming removed 5 bases from V and 5 bases from J; junction bases left unmatched: 8. The CDR3 DNA reads as TGTGCCACCAGTGTGGGGACAGGGGGCGCGGGTGAGACCCAGTACTTC. It yields the protein CATSVGTGGAGETQYF.

This rearrangement joins TRBV7-2 to TRBJ2-7; D remains unclear. The CDR3 is 13 residues long. Trimming took off 3 bases at V and 4 bases at J, with 10 bases between the two ends. The germline gives CDR1 SGHTA, CDR2 FQGNSA. The chain's CDR3 is CASSFSQLYEQYF. CDR3 coding DNA: TGTGCCAGCAGCTTTTCTCAGTTGTACGAGCAGTACTTC.

The genes are TRBV7-2 and TRBJ2-7, with D possibly matching TRBD1 (6 bases). Trimming removed 4 bases from V and 5 bases from J, with 12 bases in between. The CDR3 length is 13 residues. CDR1 is SGHTA, CDR2 FQGNSA, per germline. The CDR3 region has the DNA TGTGCCAGCAGCTCGGACAGATTCCACGAGCAGTACTTC. It specifies CASSSDRFHEQYF.

This clone appeared once. CDR3 sequence reads: CAWSVLLQGGFGTDTQYF. The DNA for the CDR3 is TGTGCCTGGAGTGTACTCCTACAGGGTGGGTTTGGGACAGATACGCAGTATTTT. This sequence joins TRBV30 and TRBJ2-3, with D maybe TRBD1 (6 bases). V was shortened by 0 bases and J by 3 bases, with 22 bases between the two germline ends. Germline V gene lookup returns CDR1 GTSNPN and CDR2 SVGIG (reference sequence). The CDR3 consists of 18 residues.

A few counts support this clone. The chain joins TRBV12-1 to TRBJ1-1. TRBV12-1 is a listed pseudogene. This CDR3 spans 13 amino acids. CDR3 residues: CASSFELRTEAFF. In DNA, the CDR3 is TGTGCCAGCAGCTTTGAGTTACGGACTGAAGCTTTCTTT.

CDR3 sequence reads: CAWTVSQGSPLHF. CDR3 bases: TGTGCCTGGACTGTCAGCCAGGGATCACCCCTCCACTTT. The V and J genes are TRBV30 and TRBJ1-6, with D tentatively TRBD1 (5 bases). This CDR3 has 13 amino acids. With 4 bases removed from V and 10 bases from J, the gap between germline ends came to 14 bases. Per the germline V gene, CDR1 is GTSNPN and CDR2 is SVGIG (reference sequence).

There are a few counts of this clone. The rearrangement links TRBV21-1 to TRBJ2-7; the table names TRBD1, a call not compared with the DNA. TRBV21-1 is termed a pseudogene. This CDR3 is 19 amino acids long. The CDR3 nucleotides are TGTGCCAGCAGCATAAACAGGGACCCAAGACAGGGGGCGTCATACGAGCAGTACTTC. Protein: CASSINRDPRQGASYEQYF.

This chain links TRBV30 with TRBJ1-1, with 9 bases identical to TRBD1. Trimming took 2 bases from V and 10 from J; bases not matched to a gene: 11. The CDR3 is 14 amino acids. Germline CDR1 and CDR2: GTSNPN and SVGIG (reference sequence). The CDR3 sequence: CAWSRDRAFSGAFF. CDR3 in DNA: TGTGCCTGGAGTCGGGACAGGGCTTTTAGTGGAGCTTTCTTT.

V usage is TRBV11-3 and J usage is TRBJ2-3; tentative D call: TRBD2 (5 bases). CDR1 is SGHNT and CDR2 is YENEEA in the germline V gene. Trimming shortened V by 5 bases and J by 4 bases, and 16 bases separated the two germline ends. The length of the CDR3 is 15 residues. The CDR3 sequence: CASSRGLDRSDTQYF. DNA of the CDR3: TGTGCCAGCAGCCGAGGGCTTGATCGTTCAGATACGCAGTATTTT.

V is TRBV4-1 and J is TRBJ1-2, with 11 bases fitting TRBD1. V dropped 6 bases and J dropped 3; count of bases not matched to a gene: 6. Looked up from germline, CDR1 is MGHRA and CDR2 is YSYEKL. This CDR3 spans 15 amino acids. Written as DNA, the CDR3 is TGCGCCAGCAGATCCGGGACAGGGGGTCACTATGGCTACACCTTC. Its translation: CASRSGTGGHYGYTF.

The V call is TRBV6-5, the J call TRBJ1-3, with D tentatively TRBD1 (5 bases). The germline V gene has CDR1 MNHEY and CDR2 SVGAGI. The CDR3 has 15 residues. V dropped 6 bases and J dropped 4 bases, with 16 bases sitting between them. The CDR3 reads CASSAPDRSGNTIYF. The CDR3, as DNA: TGTGCCAGCAGCGCCCCCGACAGATCCGGAAACACCATATATTTT.

The rearrangement joins TRBV5-1 to TRBJ2-7; no definite D call. The CDR3 runs to 12 residues. Germline V gene lookup returns CDR1 SGHRS and CDR2 YFSETQ. Trimming stripped 2 bases from V and 12 bases from J, with 15 bases between. CDR3 loop: CASSFKARCGYF. DNA for the CDR3: TGCGCCAGCAGCTTTAAGGCGAGGTGCGGGTACTTC.

The CDR3 protein is CAWSRDRVETFF. The CDR3 coding sequence is TGTGCCTGGAGTAGGGACAGGGTGGAAACTTTCTTT. The chain couples TRBV30 to TRBJ1-1, with 9 bases matching TRBD1. Germline CDR1 GTSNPN, CDR2 SVGIG (reference sequence). The CDR3 length is 12 residues. Trimming took 2 bases from V and 12 from J; bases not matched to a gene: 7.

The chain recombines TRBV6-5 with TRBJ1-1, with 9 bases that match TRBD1. The CDR3 consists of 14 residues. V trimming: 6 bases; J trimming: 1 base; junction bases outside the gene matches: 3. Germline V CDR1 and CDR2: MNHEY, SVGAGI. The CDR3 protein is CASRQGATNTEAFF. CDR3 nucleotide sequence: TGTGCCAGCAGACAGGGGGCAACGAACACTGAAGCTTTCTTT.